The sequence of this T cell receptor (beta chain) was determined in a study of identifying expanded T cells in peripheral blood. Collection occurred without any documented infections or immune events in donors. Only in-frame clones appear in the TCRdb table, and some are missing; sequencing was by immunoSEQ multiplex PCR. Among 84,000 or so clones, over 75% were seen once, and the ten largest hold around 3%. Turning to this clone: Its antigen is still unknown.

CDR1 and CDR2 (germline): MNHEY, SMNVEV (reference sequence). V shed 6 bases and J shed 0 bases, with 21 bases lying between them. The CDR3 totals 19 residues. Findings of the study overall: Differentially abundant clones: around 1.1 between replicates, 15 to 17 at two to three weeks, over 18 at four. Two-week clone count variance significantly increased as total template count grew.

This TCR was recovered from a person between 18 and 75 years old in good health. The J gene is TRBJ2-6, the V gene TRBV27; unclear D gene. The specimen was blood. CDR3 region: CASRPEAGSVSSGANVLTF. The DNA of the CDR3 is TGTGCCAGCAGGCCTGAGGCAGGTTCTGTATCCTCTGGGGCCAACGTCCTGACTTTC.